These 15 T cell receptor beta chains came from one sample sequenced in a study of blood T cell repertoires in COVID-19. Produced via immunoSEQ multiplex PCR; TCRdb's table is partial and in-frame only. The table includes 350,000 to 450,000 clones, roughly 86% detected once. The sequenced sample consisted of PBMCs or T cells enriched from blood (not recorded which). Receptor source: a man aged 35-49 years in a cohort exposed to, infected with or recovered from COVID-19 (not recorded which).

In its sample, this clone was seen a few times. This rearrangement joins TRBV30 to TRBJ1-2, with D perhaps matching TRBD1 (5 bases). Germline loops: CDR1 GTSNPN, CDR2 SVGIG (reference sequence). V dropped 1 base and J dropped 6 bases, with 15 bases sitting between them. There are 14 residues in the CDR3. CDR3 sequence (DNA): TGTGCCTGGAGTGATACACGATGGGGGGATGGCTACACCTTC. This encodes CAWSDTRWGDGYTF.

This sequence joins TRBV15 and TRBJ2-6; possible D gene TRBD2, 5 bases. This CDR3 spans 16 amino acids. The ends were cut back, 0 bases at V and 2 bases at J, with 8 bases in the middle. CDR1 and CDR2 (germline): LNHNV, YYDKDF (reference sequence). The DNA of the CDR3 is TGTGCCACCAGCAGAGATGTGAGGGCTGGGGCCAACGTCCTGACTTTC. Its translation is CATSRDVRAGANVLTF.

Only one count was recorded for this clone. This chain uses TRBV7-6 with TRBJ1-4; the match to TRBD1 covers 11 bases. CDR1 is SGHVS, CDR2 FNYEAQ, per germline. This CDR3 spans 15 amino acids. J gave up 8 bases and V 5 bases, and 7 bases lay outside the gene matches. The CDR3 nucleotides read TGTGCCAGCAGCCTGGGACAGGGGGTTCACGAAAAACTGTTTTTT. It yields the protein CASSLGQGVHEKLFF.

This chain uses TRBV19 with TRBJ2-3; 9 bases agree with TRBD2. The CDR3 runs 12 residues. The ends lost 3 bases at V and 14 bases at J; junction bases unmatched: 6. Germline values: CDR1 LNHDA, CDR2 SQIVND (reference sequence). CDR3 in DNA: TGTGCCAGTAGTATTACTAGCGGGCTGCTGTATTTT. Translating it yields CASSITSGLLYF.

This chain links TRBV7-8 with TRBJ1-2; weak D call: TRBD1 (5 bases). CDR1 is SGHVS and CDR2 is FQNEAQ in the germline V gene. The CDR3 contains 15 residues. Trimming shortened V by 1 base and J by 3 bases, and 12 bases separated the two germline ends. This CDR3 reads CASSLVGGRDYGYTF. The CDR3 bases are TGTGCCAGCAGCTTAGTCGGCGGCAGGGACTATGGCTACACCTTC.

This sequence joins TRBV28 and TRBJ2-1; TRBD1 agrees at 7 bases. Germline lookup yields CDR1 MDHEN and CDR2 SYDVKM. The CDR3 is made up of 15 amino acids. V lost 4 bases to trimming and J lost 2 bases; unmatched junction nucleotides: 5. The DNA for the CDR3 is TGTGCCAGCAGTTCAGGACAGGACACCTACAATGAGCAGTTCTTC. This encodes CASSSGQDTYNEQFF. The complete variable domain, with remaining parts taken from reference TRBV28 and TRBJ2-1, reads DVKVTQSSRYLVKRTGEKVFLECVQDMDHENMFWYRQDPGLGLRLIYFSYDVKMKEKGDIPEGYSVSREKKERFSLILESASTNQTSMYLCASSSGQDTYNEQFFGPGTRLTVL.

The gene calls are TRBV10-3 and TRBJ2-2; 11 bases line up with TRBD1. Germline V lookup: CDR1 ENHRY, CDR2 SYGVKD. V lost 6 bases, J lost 4 bases, and 1 base stayed unmatched. CDR3 length: 14 residues. DNA of the CDR3: TGTGCCATCAGCGGGACAGGGGGCACCGGGGAGCTGTTTTTT. Translated, it gives CAISGTGGTGELFF.

This chain links TRBV5-4 with TRBJ1-2, with 8 bases identical to TRBD1. Germline V gene lookup returns CDR1 SGHNT and CDR2 YYREEE (reference sequence). V gave up 0 bases and J gave up 8 bases; unmatched junction bases: 6. This CDR3 has 14 residues. CDR3 sequence reads: CASSLETGGEGYTF. In nucleotides, the CDR3 is TGTGCCAGCAGCTTGGAAACAGGGGGAGAAGGCTACACCTTC. Combining the CDR3 with reference TRBV5-4 and TRBJ1-2 gives the whole variable domain ETGVTQSPTHLIKTRGQQVTLRCSSQSGHNTVSWYQQALGQGPQFIFQYYREEENGRGNFPPRFSGLQFPNYSSELNVNALELDDSALYLCASSLETGGEGYTFGSGTRLTVV.

The chain is built from TRBV19 and TRBJ2-1, with D possibly TRBD2 on 5 matching bases. Per the germline V gene, CDR1 is LNHDA and CDR2 is SQIVND (reference sequence). Trimming pared 5 bases from V and 5 bases from J, leaving 10 bases between. The CDR3 has 13 amino acids. In DNA form, the CDR3 reads TGTGCCAGTAGTGTACTACTAGACAATGAGCAGTTCTTC. This sequence encodes CASSVLLDNEQFF.

The chain recombines TRBV28 with TRBJ1-5; D possibly corresponds to TRBD1 (5 bases). V lost 8 bases and J 4 bases, leaving 9 bases between the germline ends. This CDR3 has 12 residues. Germline V gene sequence: CDR1 MDHEN, CDR2 SYDVKM. In DNA form, the CDR3 reads TGTGCCAGCCGGACACCGAATCAGCCCCAGCATTTT. Translation: CASRTPNQPQHF.

Of note for this clone: The same CDR3 can be traced to other DNA sequences in this sample. This rearrangement joins TRBV2 to TRBJ1-1; no clear D gene. Germline V lookup: CDR1 SNHLY, CDR2 FYNNEI. V lost 4 bases to trimming and J lost 0 bases, with 6 bases between them. This CDR3 region has 13 residues. The CDR3 reads CASSGQMNTEAFF. The CDR3 DNA sequence: TGTGCCAGCAGTGGACAAATGAACACTGAAGCTTTCTTT.

CDR3 nucleotide sequence: TGTGCCAGCAGTAATATGCGGTGGTCCTACGAGCAGTACTTC. This codes for CASSNMRWSYEQYF. This chain connects TRBV27 to TRBJ2-7; D gene unclear. Trimming left V 5 bases short and J 1 base short, with 12 bases between. The CDR3 loop spans 14 amino acids. The germline V gene has CDR1 MNHEY and CDR2 SMNVEV (reference sequence).

This rearrangement joins TRBV5-1 to TRBJ2-7, with 12 bases fitting TRBD2. The CDR3 has 16 residues. V gave up 1 base and J gave up 4 bases; unmatched junction bases: 6. Per germline, CDR1 SGHRS and CDR2 YFSETQ. CDR3 residues: CASSLQGLAGGYEQYF. In DNA, the CDR3 is TGCGCCAGCAGCTTGCAGGGTCTAGCGGGAGGGTACGAGCAGTACTTC.

The chain uses TRBV7-6 and TRBJ2-2; 12 bases match TRBD2. This CDR3 is 15 amino acids long. From germline, CDR1 is SGHVS and CDR2 FNYEAQ. J was trimmed by 4 bases and V by 8 bases; bases with no gene match: 5. The CDR3 DNA is TGTGCCAGCCGACTAGCGGGAGAGAGCACCGGGGAGCTGTTTTTT. The encoded protein is CASRLAGESTGELFF.

This chain joins TRBV2 and TRBJ1-5; TRBD1 aligns across 10 bases. The CDR3 contains 14 residues. CDR1 and CDR2 (germline): SNHLY, FYNNEI. V lost 6 bases and J lost 3; bases outside the gene matches: 2. CDR3 sequence (DNA): TGTGCCAGCAGGGGACAGGGGATCAATCAGCCCCAGCATTTT. It translates to CASRGQGINQPQHF. The full variable domain, in which reference TRBV2 and TRBJ1-5 provide the parts outside the CDR3, is EPEVTQTPSHQVTQMGQEVILRCVPISNHLYFYWYRQILGQKVEFLVSFYNNEISEKSEIFDDQFSVERPDGSNFTLKIRSTKLEDSAMYFCASRGQGINQPQHFGDGTRLSIL.